The 21 T cell receptor beta chains in this list originate from one sample, sequenced in a study of T cell responses to AZD1222 COVID-19 vaccine. Profiling relied on immunoSEQ multiplex PCR, and the TCRdb table lists in-frame clones only, not all of them. Of around 100,000 clones listed, 86% are singletons. Material: peripheral blood, obtained on day 0 of AZD1222 vaccination. The receptors were sampled from an adult in good health.

The chain joins TRBV3-1 (or the pseudogene TRBV3-2) to TRBJ2-5; D is uncertain. Trimming pared 2 bases from V and 3 bases from J, leaving 1 base between. The CDR3 has 11 amino acids. CDR1 and CDR2 from the germline V gene are LGHDT and YNNKEL (reference sequence). The CDR3 spells CASSQKETQYF. CDR3 DNA sequence: TGTGCCAGCAGCCAAAAAGAGACCCAGTACTTC.

This chain uses TRBV11-2 with TRBJ2-7; 7 bases align to TRBD2. Per the germline V gene, CDR1 is SGHAT and CDR2 is FQNNGV. Trimming at V came to 0 bases and at J to 0 bases, leaving 2 bases not matched to a gene. CDR3 size: 15 residues. The CDR3 is CASSLETSPSYEQYF. The CDR3 DNA is TGTGCCAGCAGCTTAGAGACTAGCCCCTCCTACGAGCAGTACTTC.

The rearrangement links TRBV30 to TRBJ2-7; D gene ambiguous. Germline-derived CDR1 and CDR2 are GTSNPN and SVGIG (reference sequence). The CDR3 is made up of 14 amino acids. Trimming took 7 bases from V and 2 from J, leaving 18 bases between them. The CDR3 sequence: CASSLRANPYEQYF. The CDR3 nucleotides read TGTGCCTCTTCGCTTAGGGCAAATCCCTACGAGCAGTACTTC.

This clone occurred a few times. The chain uses TRBV6-2 or TRBV6-3 and TRBJ2-3; 9 bases are a match to TRBD2. The CDR3 sequence is 14 residues long. Unmatched junction bases numbered 4, after V lost 2 bases and J lost 7 bases. CDR1 is MNHEY and CDR2 is SVGEGT in the germline V gene. CDR3 coding DNA: TGTGCCAGCAGTTACCGACTAGCGGACTATACGCAGTATTTT. It yields the protein CASSYRLADYTQYF.

CDR3 bases: TGCGCCAGCAGCCCGGGACAGGGTCGACCCCTACAAGAGACCCAGTACTTC. This gives the protein CASSPGQGRPLQETQYF. The chain uses TRBV5-1 and TRBJ2-5; the match to TRBD1 covers 9 bases. The CDR3 has 17 amino acids. The germline V gene encodes CDR1 SGHRS and CDR2 YFSETQ. Germline trimming cut 4 bases from V and 2 bases from J; bases unmatched to any gene: 12.

The rearrangement joins TRBV6-1 to TRBJ1-1; D call uncertain. Trimming shortened V by 2 bases and J by 0 bases, and 13 bases separated the two germline ends. The CDR3 extends over 16 amino acids. Germline-derived CDR1 and CDR2 are MNHNS and SASEGT. CDR3 in DNA: TGTGCCAGCAGTGAATTGGCAGCAAACATGAACACTGAAGCTTTCTTT. Translating gives CASSELAANMNTEAFF.

J is TRBJ2-7 and V is TRBV5-1; 8 nucleotides line up with TRBD1. This CDR3 contains 19 residues. The V and J ends lost 3 bases and 0 bases, in that order; junction bases with no gene match: 17. CDR1 is SGHRS and CDR2 is YFSETQ in the germline V gene. CDR3 sequence (DNA): TGCGCCAGCAGCTCCTCCCTACCGATGGACAGGGCGAGCTCCTACGAGCAGTACTTC. Translating gives CASSSSLPMDRASSYEQYF.

The chain is built from TRBV29-1 and TRBJ2-3, with 7 bases fitting TRBD1. CDR1 is SQVTM and CDR2 is ANQGSEA in the germline V gene. Trimming took 6 bases from V and 0 from J; bases not matched to a gene: 6. CDR3 length equals 14 residues. In nucleotides, the CDR3 is TGCAGCGTCGTAGGGGGCGTTAGCACAGATACGCAGTATTTT. The encoded protein is CSVVGGVSTDTQYF.

V gene TRBV3-1 (or the pseudogene TRBV3-2) combines with J gene TRBJ2-3, with TRBD1 matching over 7 bases. Trimming cost V 4 bases and J 6 bases; bases outside gene matches: 7. This CDR3 region has 14 residues. Germline V gene data show CDR1 as LGHDT and CDR2 as YNNKEL (reference sequence). This chain's CDR3 is CASSPLTGSDTQYF. The CDR3 nucleotides read TGTGCCAGCAGCCCCTTGACAGGGTCGGATACGCAGTATTTT.

This sequence joins TRBV7-2 and TRBJ2-1; TRBD2 agrees at 11 bases. J lost 8 bases, V lost 5 bases, and 8 bases had no gene match. Germline CDR1 and CDR2: SGHTA and FQGNSA. This CDR3 has 15 residues. The CDR3 here is CASSLRLAGRDEQFF. CDR3 DNA sequence: TGTGCCAGCAGCCTTCGACTAGCGGGAAGGGATGAGCAGTTCTTC.

J is TRBJ1-5 and V is TRBV28; D not certain. CDR1 MDHEN and CDR2 SYDVKM come from the germline V gene. The CDR3 spans 12 residues. Trimming pared 4 bases from V and 6 bases from J, leaving 7 bases between. DNA for the CDR3: TGTGCCAGCAGTTGGGCCTCTCAGCCCCAGCATTTT. It is translated as CASSWASQPQHF.

This clone is a singleton in its sample. One end of the junction is discordant with germline, which a read error may explain. The gene calls are TRBV18 and TRBJ2-5; TRBD1 matches 10 bases. The CDR3 is 11 amino acids. Germline CDR1 is KGHSH and CDR2 is LQKENI. CDR3 nucleotide sequence: TGTGCCAGCTCACCTGGGACAGGGGAGGACTTC. Its translation: CASSPGTGEDF.

The J gene is TRBJ1-1, the V gene TRBV29-1, with D uncertain. CDR3 size: 13 residues. V shed 0 bases and J shed 1 base, with 6 bases lying between them. CDR1 and CDR2 (germline): SQVTM, ANQGSEA. The CDR3 reads CSVEDSGNTEAFF. Here the CDR3 DNA reads TGCAGCGTTGAAGATTCCGGGAACACTGAAGCTTTCTTT.

The chain combines TRBV5-1 with TRBJ2-5; 9 nucleotides match TRBD2. With 0 bases clipped from V and 3 bases from J, the junction kept 6 bases outside the gene matches. Germline CDR1 reads SGHRS; CDR2 reads YFSETQ. This CDR3 region has 16 residues. In DNA, the CDR3 is TGCGCCAGCAGCTTGGGGGCGGGAGGGCCTGAAGAGACCCAGTACTTC. Translation gives CASSLGAGGPEETQYF.

The V gene is TRBV7-2, the J gene TRBJ2-1; TRBD1 aligns across 9 bases. V dropped 2 bases and J dropped 16; count of bases not matched to a gene: 9. CDR1 and CDR2 from the germline V gene are SGHTA and FQGNSA. This CDR3 contains 13 residues. The DNA for the CDR3 is TGTGCCAGCAGCTTAACAACCGGGACAGGGAGTTTCTTC. Its translation: CASSLTTGTGSFF.

This clone was counted only a few times. V usage is TRBV5-4 and J usage is TRBJ1-2; D not certain. The CDR3 has 14 amino acids. Germline CDR1 SGHNT, CDR2 YYREEE (reference sequence). The V end lost 3 bases, the J end lost 3 bases, and 12 bases lay between the germline ends. This chain's CDR3 is CASSSQKIDYGYTF. The CDR3 DNA reads as TGTGCCAGCAGCTCTCAGAAGATAGACTATGGCTACACCTTC.

V usage is TRBV18 and J usage is TRBJ2-3; possibly TRBD1 or TRBD2 for D (6 bases each). This CDR3 is 15 amino acids long. V lost 3 bases and J lost 5, with 15 bases in between. CDR1 and CDR2 (germline): KGHSH, LQKENI. Here the CDR3 reads CASSPTGAKGDTQYF. The DNA of the CDR3 is TGTGCCAGCTCACCGACGGGGGCCAAAGGAGATACGCAGTATTTT.

This chain uses TRBV12-2 with TRBJ1-1. TRBV12-2 is listed as a pseudogene. This CDR3 is built from 15 residues. CDR3 protein: CASRLATRGETEAFF. In nucleotides, the CDR3 is TGTGCAAGTCGCTTGGCAACAAGGGGAGAGACTGAAGCTTTCTTT.

V is TRBV7-9 and J is TRBJ1-1; D uncertain. Trimming took 5 bases from V and 0 from J, leaving 10 bases between them. The germline CDR1 and CDR2 sequences are SEHNR and FQNEAQ (reference sequence). The CDR3 loop spans 14 amino acids. The CDR3, as DNA: TGTGCCAGCAGCCTCGACATGGTGAACACTGAAGCTTTCTTT. Protein sequence: CASSLDMVNTEAFF.

V is TRBV30 and J is TRBJ1-5, with D tentatively TRBD1 (6 bases). The CDR3 runs 14 residues. V was clipped by 2 bases and J by 2 bases, with 10 bases between them. Germline values: CDR1 GTSNPN, CDR2 SVGIG (reference sequence). The CDR3 spells CAWSPRGGNQPQHF. CDR3 coding DNA: TGTGCCTGGAGTCCCAGGGGTGGCAATCAGCCCCAGCATTTT.

The J gene is TRBJ2-3, the V gene TRBV5-6, with D unresolved. There are 15 residues in the CDR3. V lost 6 bases and J 1 base, leaving 15 bases between the germline ends. Germline V CDR1 and CDR2: SGHDT, YYEEEE. The CDR3 loop is CASTHQVVGTDTQYF. CDR3 DNA sequence: TGTGCCAGCACCCACCAAGTGGTGGGCACAGATACGCAGTATTTT.